This TCR beta chain derives from a study of T cells expressing NK-cell markers. 5'RACE template switching with UMIs generated TCR beta cDNA. TCRdb reworked the 5' RACE reads into one entry per CDR3 protein, no DNA. Found here are approximately 550,000 distinct CDR3 sequences; the top ten clones hold approximately 4%. Germline loops: CDR1 SGDLS, CDR2 YYNGEE. This CDR3 contains 16 residues. This chain uses TRBV9 with TRBJ2-5; the TCRdb D gene call, TRBD2, has no DNA to confirm it. The clonotype comes from a man aged 18-30 years in good health. Sequencing was carried out using blood T cells: a sorted CD56 or NKG2C T cell subset, CD4+ or CD8+ T cells, or bulk PBMC T cells (not recorded which). CDR3 sequence: CASSEGGTSGQETQYF.